One sample yielded the 21 T cell receptor beta chains listed below, sequenced in a study of early T cells in non-severe SARS-CoV-2 infection. In TCRdb, the 5' RACE reads were re-called with MiXCR into one record per CDR3 protein. The sample shows approximately 77,000 distinct CDR3 sequences, around 15% of them seen only once. The sequencing input was whole blood. These receptors all come from an adult who was a healthcare worker with PCR-confirmed SARS-CoV-2 infection or an uninfected control (not recorded which).

This clonotype was seen more than once but under ten times. The rearrangement uses TRBV20-1 and TRBJ2-5; a weak D match, TRBD2 (5 bases). CDR1 is DFQATT, CDR2 SNEGSKA, per germline (reference sequence). V was shortened by 3 bases and J by 3 bases, with 8 bases between the two germline ends. CDR3 size: 12 residues. CDR3 in amino acids: CSARRAEETQYF. CDR3 DNA: TGCAGTGCTAGGCGGGCCGAAGAGACCCAGTACTTC.

This clonotype is medium-sized within its sample. This rearrangement joins TRBV20-1 to TRBJ1-1; TRBD1 matches at 7 bases. The V and J ends lost 4 bases and 1 base, in that order; junction bases with no gene match: 6. CDR1 and CDR2 (germline): DFQATT, SNEGSKA (reference sequence). The CDR3 runs to 14 residues. CDR3 sequence reads: CSATRGQPNTEAFF. The CDR3 DNA reads TGCAGTGCTACCCGGGGACAGCCGAACACTGAAGCTTTCTTT.

The chain links TRBV3-1 to TRBJ2-1; no clear D. V lost 2 bases and J 4 bases, leaving 18 bases between the germline ends. Per germline, CDR1 LGHDT and CDR2 YNNKEL (reference sequence). The CDR3 has 17 residues. The CDR3 here is CASSQSFHLKGYNEQFF. The CDR3 nucleotides are TGTGCCAGCAGCCAAAGCTTTCACTTAAAAGGGTACAATGAGCAGTTCTTC.

This clonotype was detected a few times. This chain joins TRBV9 and TRBJ2-7, with D unresolved. Trimming took off 8 bases at V and 2 bases at J, with 14 bases between the two ends. This CDR3 contains 13 residues. CDR1 and CDR2 (germline): SGDLS, YYNGEE. CDR3 protein: CASSSAAPYEQYF. The CDR3 DNA is TGTGCCAGTAGTTCTGCTGCCCCCTACGAGCAGTACTTC.

This rearrangement joins TRBV19 to TRBJ2-2, with D tentatively TRBD2 (6 bases). The length of the CDR3 is 16 residues. The V end was cut by 4 bases, the J end by 6 bases, with 18 bases between. The germline CDR1 and CDR2 sequences are LNHDA and SQIVND (reference sequence). CDR3 in DNA: TGTGCCAGTAGTAAGTTGTCGGGCGCTAGCGCCGGGGAGCTGTTTTTT. Residues: CASSKLSGASAGELFF.

The chain uses TRBV3-1 and TRBJ2-1, with TRBD2 matching 12 bases. Germline V gene data show CDR1 as LGHDT and CDR2 as YNNKEL (reference sequence). CDR3 length: 15 residues. V dropped 4 bases and J dropped 8; count of bases not matched to a gene: 6. The CDR3 here is CASSPLAGGPDEQFF. CDR3 DNA sequence: TGTGCCAGCAGCCCGCTAGCGGGGGGGCCGGATGAGCAGTTCTTC.

This clonotype was seen many times. The V call is TRBV4-1, the J call TRBJ2-7; D remains ambiguous. The CDR3 spans 12 residues. Trimming removed 3 bases from V and 3 bases from J, with 6 bases in between. CDR1 is MGHRA and CDR2 is YSYEKL in the germline V gene. CDR3 in DNA: TGCGCCAGCAGCCACTCCGGCTACGAGCAGTACTTC. It codes for CASSHSGYEQYF.

V usage is TRBV11-1 and J usage is TRBJ1-3; D ambiguous. CDR1 is SGHAT and CDR2 is FQDESV in the germline V gene (reference sequence). This CDR3 contains 11 residues. The V gene lost 8 bases and the J gene lost 4 bases, with 6 bases spanning the gap. The CDR3 nucleotides read TGTGCCAGCCTGGAGGGAAACACCATATATTTT. The encoded protein is CASLEGNTIYF.

The rearrangement joins TRBV10-3 to TRBJ2-1, with D perhaps matching TRBD1 (5 bases). The V end lost 11 bases, the J end lost 4 bases, and 21 bases lay between the germline ends. This CDR3 is built from 15 residues. Germline assignment: CDR1 ENHRY and CDR2 SYGVKD. The DNA for the CDR3 is TGTGCCCCCCCGGATGGCAGGACACTTTACAATGAGCAGTTCTTC. It is translated as CAPPDGRTLYNEQFF.

This clonotype was seen at least ten times. The chain couples TRBV20-1 to TRBJ2-1, with TRBD2 matching 10 bases. The trim removed 3 bases at V and 7 bases at J, leaving 12 bases unmatched. The CDR3 extends over 16 amino acids. CDR1 is DFQATT and CDR2 is SNEGSKA in the germline V gene (reference sequence). CDR3 DNA: TGCAGTGCTAGTCAACCGGGACTAGCGTCTAAAAATGAGCAGTTCTTC. It codes for CSASQPGLASKNEQFF.

The table lists this clonotype with a few counts. The chain employs TRBV11-2 and TRBJ2-1; tentatively, D is TRBD1 (5 bases). The CDR3 contains 16 residues. The germline gives CDR1 SGHAT, CDR2 FQNNGV. The germline V and J ends were trimmed by 1 base and 0 bases, with 10 bases remaining between them. CDR3 nucleotides: TGTGCCAGCAGCTTAGGTAGGACATACTCCTACAATGAGCAGTTCTTC. Translation: CASSLGRTYSYNEQFF.

The sample holds a few counts of this clonotype. The rearrangement uses TRBV29-1 and TRBJ2-7, with no clear D. The CDR3 loop spans 11 amino acids. Germline lookup yields CDR1 SQVTM and CDR2 ANQGSEA. Trimming removed 5 bases from V and 2 bases from J, with 7 bases in between. The CDR3 DNA follows: TGCAGCGTTATAGGGACCTACGAGCAGTACTTC. This codes for CSVIGTYEQYF.

In this sample, this clonotype turned up many times. V and J are TRBV28 and TRBJ2-7; the match to TRBD1 covers 9 bases. Germline assignment: CDR1 MDHEN and CDR2 SYDVKM. The ends lost 3 bases at V and 2 bases at J; junction bases unmatched: 8. The CDR3 is 16 amino acids. CDR3 region: CASSLVLGQGTYEQYF. DNA of the CDR3: TGTGCCAGCAGTTTGGTCCTCGGACAGGGGACCTACGAGCAGTACTTC.

This clonotype was observed a few times. This chain connects TRBV5-1 to TRBJ2-1; TRBD2 agrees at 8 bases. Per the germline V gene, CDR1 is SGHRS and CDR2 is YFSETQ. The CDR3 runs 15 residues. V was pared by 2 bases and J by 8 bases, with 9 bases of the junction left unmatched. This chain's CDR3 is CASSFPGLEPYEQFF. The CDR3, as DNA: TGCGCCAGCAGCTTTCCGGGACTAGAGCCGTATGAGCAGTTCTTC.

There are many counts of this clonotype. The CDR3 region is CASSPGQGGGELFF. CDR3 DNA: TGTGCCAGCAGTCCGGGACAGGGTGGCGGGGAGCTGTTTTTT. The chain couples TRBV12-3 or TRBV12-4 to TRBJ2-2; 9 bases line up with TRBD1. V shed 5 bases, J shed 7 bases, and the junction held 5 bases outside the gene matches. This CDR3 is built from 14 residues.

About this clonotype: Its ends do not fully match the called genes, so a read error is possible. The chain recombines TRBV12-3 or TRBV12-4 with TRBJ2-2, with 11 bases that match TRBD2. The CDR3 runs 16 residues. As DNA, the CDR3 is TGTGCCAGCAGACCTAGCGGGAGGAGTCTCACCGGGGAGCGGTTTTTT. This codes for CASRPSGRSLTGERFF.

V is TRBV7-9 and J is TRBJ1-2, with TRBD1 matching over 7 bases. This CDR3 contains 15 residues. Germline V gives CDR1 SEHNR, CDR2 FQNEAQ (reference sequence). With 5 bases clipped from V and 2 bases from J, the junction kept 8 bases outside the gene matches. The CDR3 sequence is CASSPSGQTNYGYTF. The CDR3 DNA follows: TGTGCCAGCAGCCCCTCGGGACAGACCAACTATGGCTACACCTTC.

The chain is built from TRBV7-6 and TRBJ2-3; the match to TRBD1 covers 7 bases. J lost 4 bases, V lost 0 bases, and 7 bases had no gene match. Per germline, CDR1 SGHVS and CDR2 FNYEAQ. This CDR3 region has 16 residues. CDR3 sequence (DNA): TGTGCCAGCAGCTTAGCCTTCACAGGGGACGCAGATACGCAGTATTTT. Protein product: CASSLAFTGDADTQYF.

This sequence joins TRBV5-1 and TRBJ2-4; no firm D call. V lost 0 bases, J lost 7 bases, and 5 bases lay in between. The CDR3 length is 12 residues. Germline V gene sequence: CDR1 SGHRS, CDR2 YFSETQ. The CDR3 sequence: CASSLDPNIQYF. The CDR3 nucleotides are TGCGCCAGCAGCTTGGATCCGAACATTCAGTACTTC.

This clonotype was recorded a few times. The chain joins TRBV12-3 or TRBV12-4 to TRBJ2-5; the match to TRBD1 covers 8 bases. The V gene end was trimmed by 5 bases and the J gene end by 5 bases; junction bases not matched to a gene: 7. The CDR3 is 14 amino acids. This chain's CDR3 is CASSPDRVWETQYF. The CDR3 coding sequence is TGTGCCAGCAGTCCGGACAGGGTATGGGAGACCCAGTACTTC.

V usage is TRBV4-3 and J usage is TRBJ1-2; 12 nucleotides align to TRBD1. CDR1 is LGHNA, CDR2 YSLEER, per germline. Losses at the gene ends were 4 bases for V and 4 bases for J; bases not matched to a gene: 13. CDR3 size: 18 residues. The CDR3 region has the DNA TGCGCCAGCAGCCCCAACCGGGACAGGGGGCGCAGGGGCTATGGCTACACCTTC. Translated: CASSPNRDRGRRGYGYTF.